This T cell receptor beta chain is drawn from a study of glioma-infiltrating T cells after dendritic cell vaccination. Overall study findings and caveats: Patients with more pretreatment TILs had longer time to progression and survival.

Trimming at V came to 2 bases and at J to 10 bases, leaving 4 bases not matched to a gene. There are 14 residues in the CDR3. Per the germline V gene, CDR1 is MNHNS and CDR2 is SASEGT. Produced via immunoSEQ multiplex PCR; TCRdb's table is partial and in-frame only. The table includes 95,000 to 110,000 clones, 75% to 85% detected once. Comments on this clone: The target antigen is unknown.

Material: blood, obtained before dendritic cell vaccination. The TCR originated in a human donor with glioblastoma. The chain uses TRBV6-1 and TRBJ2-3, with 12 bases fitting TRBD2. In DNA form, the CDR3 reads TGTGCCAGCAGTGAACTAGCGGGGGGGAGGTCGCAGTATTTT. Translated, it gives CASSELAGGRSQYF.